Below, 20 T cell receptor beta chains from the same sample are listed, as sequenced in a study of CD8+CD57+ T cells in acquired aplastic anemia. CDR3 and TCR beta VDJ profiling relied on a genomic DNA template. TCRdb independently ran MiXCR on the reads; one entry per CDR3 protein. This table holds around 120,000 distinct CDR3 sequences, approximately 40% found once. Whoever was chosen for sequencing had shown CD8+CD57+ cell expansion by flow cytometry. Sequencing was done on a sample of sorted CD4+, CD8+, or CD8+CD57+ T cells (not recorded which) from PBMCs. All receptors derive from a human donor with aplastic anemia.

The genes are TRBV6-1 and TRBJ1-5; no definite D call. The CDR3 is 15 amino acids. Germline V gives CDR1 MNHNS, CDR2 SASEGT. Trimming removed 8 bases from V and 1 base from J, with 15 bases in between. CDR3 sequence reads: CASYEGRVSNQPQHF. The CDR3 nucleotides read TGTGCCAGCTATGAAGGAAGGGTAAGCAATCAGCCCCAGCATTTT.

This clonotype has more than one count but fewer than ten. V gene TRBV18 combines with J gene TRBJ1-3; D is uncertain. The germline gives CDR1 KGHSH, CDR2 LQKENI. This CDR3 is built from 16 residues. The V gene lost 6 bases and the J gene lost 0 bases, with 15 bases spanning the gap. As DNA, the CDR3 is TGTGCCAGCTCCCCCGAGCTTGAATTCTCTGGAAACACCATATATTTT. It encodes CASSPELEFSGNTIYF.

This clonotype was found a few times. This chain uses TRBV3-1 with TRBJ1-1, with D maybe TRBD1 (6 bases). CDR1 and CDR2 (germline): LGHDT, YNNKEL (reference sequence). This CDR3 comprises 16 residues. Deletions cut 0 bases from V and 4 bases from J, with 15 bases between. The CDR3 here is CASSQDNWGAGTEAFF. CDR3 DNA: TGTGCCAGCAGCCAAGATAATTGGGGGGCGGGCACTGAAGCTTTCTTT.

The chain combines TRBV15 with TRBJ1-2; D unclear. The CDR3 runs to 13 residues. CDR1 is LNHNV and CDR2 is YYDKDF in the germline V gene (reference sequence). V was clipped by 3 bases and J by 6 bases, with 11 bases between them. CDR3 in amino acids: CATSSQNSNGYTF. The CDR3 DNA is TGTGCCACCAGCAGCCAAAATTCCAATGGCTACACCTTC.

This clonotype is a singleton in its sample. The rearrangement joins TRBV10-1 to TRBJ2-1, with TRBD2 identical over 10 bases. With V trimmed by 7 bases and J by 7 bases, 10 bases remained unmatched. Germline V gives CDR1 WNHNN, CDR2 SYGVQD (reference sequence). The CDR3 consists of 15 residues. CDR3 loop: CASNQLAGSRNEQFF. CDR3 bases: TGCGCCAGCAACCAACTAGCGGGGTCGAGGAATGAGCAGTTCTTC.

A remark on this clonotype: Given the absence of the conserved phenylalanine or tryptophan at the CDR3 end, a read error is likely. It is unclear where the CDR3 begins or ends on the DNA, so no DNA is shown, and the CDR3 is as TCRdb lists it. V is TRBV24-1 and J is TRBJ2-2; the table assigns TRBD2, which was not confirmed against the DNA. The CDR3 comprises 12 residues, both ends counted. Germline V gene lookup returns CDR1 KGHDR and CDR2 SFDVKD. Here the CDR3 reads CATSEAGTSAVL.

This clonotype occurred many times. V and J are TRBV4-3 and TRBJ1-3, with D perhaps TRBD1 (5 bases). This CDR3 has 17 amino acids. The germline V and J ends were trimmed by 0 bases and 0 bases, with 12 bases remaining between them. CDR1 is LGHNA, CDR2 YSLEER, per germline. Here the CDR3 DNA reads TGCGCCAGCAGCCAAGATGTCCGGGGCTTCTCTGGAAACACCATATATTTT. Its protein product is CASSQDVRGFSGNTIYF.

The V and J genes are TRBV2 and TRBJ2-3, with TRBD2 matching over 9 bases. Per the germline V gene, CDR1 is SNHLY and CDR2 is FYNNEI. The length of the CDR3 is 14 residues. V shed 6 bases, J shed 10 bases, and the junction held 11 bases outside the gene matches. CDR3 sequence (DNA): TGTGCCAGCAGCTTTGGCGGGGGGGCCATTGCGCAGTATTTT. This gives the protein CASSFGGGAIAQYF.

This clonotype was seen at least ten times. The V and J genes are TRBV2 and TRBJ1-1; no clear D. CDR1 and CDR2 from the germline V gene are SNHLY and FYNNEI. This CDR3 is 13 amino acids long. Trimming removed 1 base from V and 1 base from J, with 4 bases in between. CDR3 amino acids: CASSEDPNTEAFF. In nucleotides, the CDR3 is TGTGCCAGCAGTGAAGACCCGAACACTGAAGCTTTCTTT.

In the case of this clonotype: The junction does not match germline at one end; this may be a read error. The V gene is TRBV15, the J gene TRBJ1-2; maybe TRBD1 (6 bases). Germline V gene data show CDR1 as LNHNV and CDR2 as YYDKDF (reference sequence). The CDR3 consists of 14 residues. CDR3 coding DNA: TGTGCCACCAGCAGAGGAACAGGGTCGTATGGCCACACCTTC. As protein: CATSRGTGSYGHTF.

There are many counts of this clonotype. The V call is TRBV11-2, the J call TRBJ1-3, with 7 bases fitting TRBD1. This CDR3 contains 17 residues. Germline values: CDR1 SGHAT, CDR2 FQNNGV. Trimming cost V 7 bases and J 3 bases; bases outside gene matches: 15. CDR3 in amino acids: CASTNVRGQGVGNTIYF. CDR3 DNA sequence: TGTGCCAGCACTAACGTACGGGGGCAGGGGGTTGGAAACACCATATATTTT. The variable domain in full, completed from reference TRBV11-2 and TRBJ1-3, reads EAGVAQSPRYKIIEKRQSVAFWCNPISGHATLYWYQQILGQGPKLLIQFQNNGVVDDSQLPKDRFSAERLKGVDSTLKIQPAKLEDSAVYLCASTNVRGQGVGNTIYFGEGSWLTVV.

This clonotype was counted ten times or more. The chain recombines TRBV10-3 with TRBJ1-2, with TRBD1 as a possible D gene (6 bases). The CDR3 runs 16 residues. Germline V lookup: CDR1 ENHRY, CDR2 SYGVKD. With 10 bases removed from V and 0 bases from J, the gap between germline ends came to 21 bases. The CDR3 protein is CATQGHSLLTNYGYTF. The CDR3 coding sequence is TGTGCCACTCAGGGGCATAGTCTTTTAACTAACTATGGCTACACCTTC.

As to this clonotype: A much larger clone is a single base away; this may be a read error. This chain links TRBV7-2 with TRBJ2-7; D gene unclear. The CDR3 length is 15 residues. Germline V gene lookup returns CDR1 SGHTA and CDR2 FQGNSA. V lost 2 bases and J lost 3, with 14 bases in between. For the CDR3, the DNA is TGTGCCAGCAGCTTACTTCGCCAGGCCTACTACGAGCAGTACTTC. Residues: CASSLLRQAYYEQYF.

This clonotype occurred many times. The chain has TRBV5-1 and TRBJ2-3, with TRBD1 matching 7 bases. V trimming: 2 bases; J trimming: 6 bases; junction bases outside the gene matches: 6. Germline V gives CDR1 SGHRS, CDR2 YFSETQ. This CDR3 spans 14 amino acids. In nucleotides, the CDR3 is TGCGCCAGCAGCTTTAACAGGGGCCCCGATACGCAGTATTTT. Its translation: CASSFNRGPDTQYF.

This clonotype was recorded many times. This chain links TRBV5-8 with TRBJ1-5; D remains unclear. The V gene lost 4 bases and the J gene lost 1 base, with 12 bases spanning the gap. From germline, CDR1 is SGHTS and CDR2 YDEGEE. The CDR3 covers 15 residues. The CDR3 here is CASSPGVESNQPQHF. Here the CDR3 DNA reads TGTGCCAGCAGCCCCGGGGTTGAAAGCAATCAGCCCCAGCATTTT.

This clonotype was observed at least ten times. This chain links TRBV6-5 with TRBJ2-3; D is perhaps TRBD2 (7 bases). The CDR3 runs to 15 residues. Trimming took off 2 bases at V and 1 base at J, with 10 bases between the two ends. Germline V lookup: CDR1 MNHEY, CDR2 SVGAGI. DNA for the CDR3: TGTGCCAGCAGTTACGGGGGGGCCGGCACAGATACGCAGTATTTT. Protein sequence: CASSYGGAGTDTQYF.

J is TRBJ2-3 and V is TRBV12-3 or TRBV12-4, with 8 bases lining up with TRBD1. The CDR3 has 15 residues. V was pared by 6 bases and J by 3 bases, with 8 bases of the junction left unmatched. CDR3 sequence reads: CASSKDRAGTDTQYF. CDR3 sequence (DNA): TGTGCCAGCAGCAAGGACAGGGCGGGTACAGATACGCAGTATTTT.

This clonotype was counted many times. The gene calls are TRBV29-1 and TRBJ1-3; D is perhaps TRBD1 (6 bases). The germline V gene has CDR1 SQVTM and CDR2 ANQGSEA. The V gene lost 5 bases and the J gene lost 1 base, with 18 bases spanning the gap. The CDR3 covers 16 residues. CDR3 bases: TGCAGCGTTTCCTCCGGACAGCCGCCATCTGGAAACACCATATATTTT. It translates to CSVSSGQPPSGNTIYF.

Many counts were recorded for this clonotype. J is TRBJ2-3 and V is TRBV19; TRBD1 might be the D (8 bases). The ends were cut back, 6 bases at V and 6 bases at J, with 13 bases in the middle. This CDR3 has 13 residues. Germline lookup yields CDR1 LNHDA and CDR2 SQIVND (reference sequence). For the CDR3, the DNA is TGTGCCAGTAGGGACAGGGAGGGGGATACGCAGTATTTT. Translation: CASRDREGDTQYF.

This clonotype was observed once. The V call is TRBV20-1, the J call TRBJ1-2, with TRBD1 matching over 8 bases. The V and J ends lost 2 bases and 3 bases, in that order; junction bases with no gene match: 5. Germline CDR1 reads DFQATT; CDR2 reads SNEGSKA (reference sequence). CDR3 size: 14 residues. Here the CDR3 reads CSARLAGGDYGYTF. DNA of the CDR3: TGCAGTGCTAGATTGGCAGGGGGCGACTATGGCTACACCTTC.